One and the same sample provided the 22 T cell receptor beta chains below, sequenced in a study of regulatory T cells in long-lasting Graves disease. Specified time point: persistent/refractory GD, antithyroid drugs over 5 years with positive TRAb. Scientists built the TCR library using RNA that was extracted from PBMCs. Researchers made TCR beta libraries by using iRepertoire HTBI primers and running Arm-PCR on CDR3 regions. TCRdb reprocessed the multiplex PCR reads with MiXCR, giving one entry per CDR3 protein. Altogether under 500,000 distinct CDR3 sequences are present, about a fifth being singletons, with the ten largest covering 7.8%. Here the sequenced sample was peripheral blood mononuclear cells (PBMCs), taken when the disease was refractory, from a patient treated with antithyroid drugs. The receptors come from a female donor with Graves disease.

The sample holds a few counts of this clonotype. The rearrangement uses TRBV5-5 and TRBJ1-5; a possible D gene is TRBD1 (6 bases). With 4 bases removed from V and 7 bases from J, the gap between germline ends came to 15 bases. Germline-derived CDR1 and CDR2 are SGHKS and YYEKEE (reference sequence). This CDR3 has 14 residues. The CDR3 is CASSPDSGVQPQHF. In nucleotides, the CDR3 is TGTGCCAGCAGCCCGGACAGTGGGGTACAGCCCCAGCATTTT.

This clonotype was counted only a few times. The chain uses TRBV20-1 and TRBJ2-7; D is uncertain. The V gene's germline CDR1 is DFQATT and CDR2 SNEGSKA (reference sequence). Trimming took off 3 bases at V and 2 bases at J, with 11 bases between the two ends. The CDR3 is made up of 13 amino acids. CDR3 amino acids: CSARESHPYEQYF. Here the CDR3 DNA reads TGCAGTGCTAGGGAGTCCCACCCCTACGAGCAGTACTTC.

The chain employs TRBV2 and TRBJ2-3; D gene unclear. The CDR3 runs 11 residues. With 7 bases removed from V and 3 bases from J, the gap between germline ends came to 5 bases. Looked up from germline, CDR1 is SNHLY and CDR2 is FYNNEI. This chain's CDR3 is CASTMTDTQYF. The CDR3 nucleotides read TGTGCCAGCACAATGACAGATACGCAGTATTTT.

The sample holds a few counts of this clonotype. V usage is TRBV18 and J usage is TRBJ1-2; D remains ambiguous. V lost 6 bases to trimming and J lost 2 bases, with 10 bases between them. Germline V gene data show CDR1 as KGHSH and CDR2 as LQKENI. There are 13 residues in the CDR3. The chain's CDR3 is CASSTGGNYGYTF. The CDR3 coding sequence is TGTGCCAGCTCGACCGGAGGGAACTATGGCTACACCTTC.

This clonotype was observed a few times. The rearrangement uses TRBV28 and TRBJ2-3, with D perhaps matching TRBD1 or TRBD2 (6 bases each). The CDR3 totals 17 residues. Trimming removed 5 bases from V and 1 base from J, with 19 bases in between. CDR1 MDHEN and CDR2 SYDVKM come from the germline V gene. The CDR3 nucleotides are TGTGCCAGCAGTGGCTCCCGGGGGCGCGGAGGCACAGATACGCAGTATTTT. It encodes CASSGSRGRGGTDTQYF.

The V and J genes are TRBV24-1 and TRBJ2-2, with no clear D. CDR3 length: 13 residues. V lost 5 bases and J lost 7, with 10 bases in between. Germline lookup yields CDR1 KGHDR and CDR2 SFDVKD. The DNA for the CDR3 is TGTGCCACCAGTGTGCTCTCGGGCGGGGAGCTGTTTTTT. It specifies CATSVLSGGELFF.

This clonotype was recorded many times. CDR3 sequence reads: CASSLALAGGPYEQYF. In DNA, the CDR3 is TGTGCCAGCAGCTTAGCACTAGCGGGAGGGCCTTACGAGCAGTACTTC. The chain carries TRBV7-9 and TRBJ2-7, with TRBD2 matching 13 bases. The trim removed 0 bases at V and 4 bases at J, leaving 3 bases unmatched. CDR1 is SEHNR and CDR2 is FQNEAQ in the germline V gene (reference sequence). This CDR3 has 16 residues.

This clonotype has at least ten counts. V is TRBV27 and J is TRBJ1-1; D unclear. V was cut by 2 bases and J by 6 bases, with 10 bases left in between. CDR3 length: 13 residues. From germline, CDR1 is MNHEY and CDR2 SMNVEV (reference sequence). CDR3 nucleotides: TGTGCCAGCAGTTTAGGGAGTCTGGCTGAAGCTTTCTTT. This codes for CASSLGSLAEAFF.

This clonotype was counted at least ten times. The rearrangement uses TRBV6-5 and TRBJ2-7; the D is unclear. This CDR3 contains 12 residues. The V gene lost 2 bases and the J gene lost 6 bases, with 8 bases spanning the gap. Germline assignment: CDR1 MNHEY and CDR2 SVGAGI. The CDR3 here is CASSYGPLEQYF. DNA for the CDR3: TGTGCCAGCAGTTACGGGCCTCTCGAGCAGTACTTC.

In this sample, this clonotype turned up many times. The chain carries TRBV2 and TRBJ2-5; tentative D call: TRBD2 (6 bases). In germline, CDR1 is SNHLY, CDR2 FYNNEI. This CDR3 has 15 amino acids. Trimming shortened V by 7 bases and J by 5 bases, and 20 bases separated the two germline ends. CDR3 in DNA: TGTGCCAGCAAAGGAGGGGAAGGGCCCGGGGAGACCCAGTACTTC. Its translation: CASKGGEGPGETQYF.

This clonotype was found a few times. The CDR3, as DNA: TGTGCCATTGGACCCAGGAAGCCCAACAATGAGCAGTTCTTC. Protein product: CAIGPRKPNNEQFF. The V gene is TRBV28, the J gene TRBJ2-1; D gene uncertain. V was shortened by 10 bases and J by 5 bases, with 18 bases between the two germline ends. In germline, CDR1 is MDHEN, CDR2 SYDVKM. The CDR3 totals 14 residues.

The V call is TRBV5-1, the J call TRBJ1-2, with TRBD1 matching 11 bases. The J segment lost 3 bases and the V segment lost 5 bases, leaving 6 bases of the junction unmatched. The germline CDR1 and CDR2 sequences are SGHRS and YFSETQ. CDR3 size: 15 residues. The CDR3 DNA sequence: TGCGCCAGCAGGATCGGACAGGGGGCGTACTATGGCTACACCTTC. This codes for CASRIGQGAYYGYTF.

This clonotype was found a few times. The genes are TRBV20-1 and TRBJ2-7; D unresolved. Trimming shortened V by 1 base and J by 1 base, and 11 bases separated the two germline ends. Germline V gives CDR1 DFQATT, CDR2 SNEGSKA (reference sequence). This CDR3 is 14 amino acids long. As DNA, the CDR3 is TGCAGTGCTAGAGTTCGGGTGAGATCCTACGAGCAGTACTTC. Translation gives CSARVRVRSYEQYF.

This clonotype was seen repeatedly, ten times or more. The V gene is TRBV6-1, the J gene TRBJ2-7; 9 bases agree with TRBD1. Losses at the gene ends were 6 bases for V and 5 bases for J; bases not matched to a gene: 11. The germline V gene encodes CDR1 MNHNS and CDR2 SASEGT. CDR3 length: 15 amino acids. CDR3 sequence reads: CASSALWGTGNEQYF. The DNA for the CDR3 is TGTGCCAGCAGCGCCCTTTGGGGGACAGGGAACGAGCAGTACTTC.

The genes are TRBV7-9 and TRBJ2-1; D possibly corresponds to TRBD2 (5 bases). With 6 bases removed from V and 8 bases from J, the gap between germline ends came to 11 bases. Germline V lookup: CDR1 SEHNR, CDR2 FQNEAQ (reference sequence). The CDR3 sequence is 12 residues long. The CDR3 loop reads CASSSSGYEQFF. The CDR3 bases are TGTGCCAGCAGTTCCAGCGGCTATGAGCAGTTCTTC.

The chain joins TRBV3-1 to TRBJ2-5, with 9 bases identical to TRBD2. The CDR3 is made up of 19 amino acids. Germline V lookup: CDR1 LGHDT, CDR2 YNNKEL (reference sequence). The J segment lost 2 bases and the V segment lost 2 bases, leaving 15 bases of the junction unmatched. CDR3 sequence reads: CASSQSSGAWTNEQETQYF. Written as DNA, the CDR3 is TGTGCCAGCAGCCAATCTAGCGGGGCCTGGACGAACGAACAAGAGACCCAGTACTTC.

This clonotype was counted between two and nine times. The chain is built from TRBV5-1 and TRBJ2-7; D is ambiguous. The V gene's germline CDR1 is SGHRS and CDR2 YFSETQ. V was trimmed by 0 bases and J by 3 bases, leaving 16 bases between them. The CDR3 totals 16 residues. CDR3 sequence (DNA): TGCGCCAGCAGCTTGGCCACAGAGGCGGTTTTCTACGAGCAGTACTTC. Amino acids: CASSLATEAVFYEQYF.

This clonotype was counted ten times or more. The chain recombines TRBV28 with TRBJ2-5, with D unresolved. Germline V lookup: CDR1 MDHEN, CDR2 SYDVKM. CDR3 size: 15 residues. Trimming shortened V by 4 bases and J by 5 bases, and 17 bases separated the two germline ends. CDR3 DNA sequence: TGTGCCAGCAGTTATTTTCGACTCCCTCGGGAGACCCAGTACTTC. Translated: CASSYFRLPRETQYF. Looking up the rest from reference TRBV28 and TRBJ2-5 gives the full variable domain: DVKVTQSSRYLVKRTGEKVFLECVQDMDHENMFWYRQDPGLGLRLIYFSYDVKMKEKGDIPEGYSVSREKKERFSLILESASTNQTSMYLCASSYFRLPRETQYFGPGTRLLVL.

The chain employs TRBV5-4 and TRBJ1-2; the D gene is possibly TRBD1 (6 bases). Germline V CDR1 and CDR2: SGHNT, YYREEE (reference sequence). The CDR3 covers 17 residues. Trimming removed 4 bases at V and 6 bases at J, with 25 bases between. Here the CDR3 DNA reads TGTGCCAGCAGCCCTATAAACAGGGCCACATCACCAGATGGCTACACCTTC. This codes for CASSPINRATSPDGYTF.

Only a few counts were recorded for this clonotype. The chain joins TRBV28 to TRBJ1-1; D gene ambiguous. V lost 3 bases and J 1 base, leaving 6 bases between the germline ends. Germline CDR1 and CDR2: MDHEN and SYDVKM. There are 13 residues in the CDR3. The CDR3, as DNA: TGTGCCAGCAGTTTTTCAAAGAACACTGAAGCTTTCTTT. This gives the protein CASSFSKNTEAFF.

This clonotype occurred a few times. The rearrangement links TRBV19 to TRBJ2-7; TRBD1 is a possible D gene (7 bases). The V gene lost 7 bases and the J gene lost 1 base, with 14 bases spanning the gap. CDR1 and CDR2 from the germline V gene are LNHDA and SQIVND (reference sequence). CDR3 length: 14 residues. CDR3 DNA: TGTGCCAGTACCGGGTCAGGGGGGTCCTACGAGCAGTACTTC. This sequence encodes CASTGSGGSYEQYF.

This clonotype has only a few counts. The V and J genes are TRBV6-1 and TRBJ2-7; the match to TRBD1 covers 9 bases. With V trimmed by 5 bases and J by 6 bases, 8 bases remained unmatched. This CDR3 region has 14 residues. CDR1 is MNHNS, CDR2 SASEGT, per germline. The CDR3 DNA is TGTGCCAGCAGTACCCAGGACAGGGGTTCCGAGCAGTACTTC. It encodes CASSTQDRGSEQYF.